This TCR beta chain derives from a study of early T cells in non-severe SARS-CoV-2 infection. Looking at the study overall: The study sequenced bulk RNA from unsorted whole blood, with chains unpaired.

MiXCR, run by TCRdb on the 5' RACE reads, gives a single entry per CDR3 protein. The sample records about 130,000 distinct CDR3 sequences, just under 15% being singletons. V gave up 3 bases and J gave up 5 bases; unmatched junction bases: 6. The CDR3 consists of 15 residues. Germline CDR1 and CDR2: SGDLS and YYNGEE. This clonotype was found a few times. The V gene is TRBV9, the J gene TRBJ1-5; 9 bases are a match to TRBD1. This TCR was recovered from an adult who was a healthcare worker with PCR-confirmed SARS-CoV-2 infection or an uninfected control (not recorded which). Sequencing input: whole blood. CDR3 region: CASSEGTGIHQPQHF. The CDR3 nucleotides read TGTGCCAGCAGCGAAGGGACAGGGATCCATCAGCCCCAGCATTTT.